Listed below are T cell receptor beta chains from one sample, sequenced in a study of blood T cell repertoires in COVID-19. TCRdb keeps only in-frame clones here, not all; method: immunoSEQ multiplex PCR. The sample lists 150,000 to 200,000 clones, just over 90% occurring once. The sequencing input was peripheral blood. The source is a woman aged 60-70 years with COVID-19, enrolled during active disease. CDR3s include the opening cysteine and the closing phenylalanine or tryptophan. D genes are given only for firm matches. Where a row states a size, it is once, few, many or the class of an expanded clone; other rows omit it.

clone_size	v_call	j_call	d_call	cdr3_nt	cdr3_aa
-	TRBV5-1	TRBJ2-2	-	TGCGCCAGCAGACCAGGTTCCACCGGGGAGCTGTTTTTT	CASRPGSTGELFF
-	TRBV2	TRBJ1-6	-	TGTGCCAGCGGGGGGAGGGGATCGGCTAATTCACCCCTCCACTTT	CASGGRGSANSPLHF
-	TRBV6-5	TRBJ1-4	-	TGTGCCAGCAGTTCCGCGAATGAAAAACTGTTTTTT	CASSSANEKLFF
-	TRBV29-1	TRBJ2-2	TRBD2	TGCAGCGTTGGGGATTTAAGGGAGGGCGGGGAGCTGTTTTTT	CSVGDLREGGELFF
-	TRBV5-4	TRBJ1-5	-	TGTGCCAGCAGCTCAGGTCGACAGCAACCTCAGCCCCAGCATTTT	CASSSGRQQPQPQHF
once	TRBV7-7	TRBJ2-7	-	TGTGCTAGCAGCTCCGGGGGTGGGCCAGGGGGGATGGACTACGAGCAGTACTTC	CASSSGGGPGGMDYEQYF
-	TRBV12-5	TRBJ2-2	TRBD1	TGTGCTAGTGGTTTGGTACTGGGGGGACAGGGGTCGAGCGGGGAGCTGTTTTTT	CASGLVLGGQGSSGELFF
-	TRBV2	TRBJ2-7	-	TGTGCCAGCAGTTTTAGATCCCGGGGGAGGTACGAGCAGTACTTC	CASSFRSRGRYEQYF
-	TRBV9	TRBJ1-6	TRBD1	TGTGCCAGCACCTCGACAGGGACCGAAAATTCACCCCTCCACTTT	CASTSTGTENSPLHF
-	TRBV30	TRBJ1-4	-	TGTGCCTGGAGTGTAGTATCAGGGCTCGGGGAAAAACTGTTTTTT	CAWSVVSGLGEKLFF
-	TRBV28	TRBJ1-6	-	TGTGCCAGCAGCCTGTATAATTCACCCCTCCACTTT	CASSLYNSPLHF
-	TRBV5-6	TRBJ2-7	TRBD1	TGTGCCAGCAGCGGGGACAGTTACGAGCAGTACTTC	CASSGDSYEQYF
-	TRBV6-5	TRBJ1-2	TRBD1	TGTGCCAGCAGTTACCTAGAGACAGGGGGTTACGGCTACACCTTC	CASSYLETGGYGYTF
-	TRBV6-5	TRBJ1-3	-	TGTGCCAGCGCCACGGGAAACTCTGGAAACACCATATATTTT	CASATGNSGNTIYF
once	TRBV5-6	TRBJ1-1	TRBD1	TGTGCCAGCAGCTTCAGACAGGGAAACACTGAAGCTTTCTTT	CASSFRQGNTEAFF
once	TRBV6-2/TRBV6-3	TRBJ2-2	-	TGTGCCAGCAGTTACGGCTCGGACAGAGCGGCGTACACCGGGGAGCTGTTTTTT	CASSYGSDRAAYTGELFF
-	TRBV7-3	TRBJ1-2	TRBD1	TGTGCCAGCAGCGAGACAGGGGCTACTAACTATGGCTACACCTTC	CASSETGATNYGYTF
-	TRBV7-9	TRBJ2-1	TRBD2	TGTGCCAGCAGCCTAGATCTAGCGGGGTTCTACAATGAGCAGTTCTTC	CASSLDLAGFYNEQFF